This T cell receptor (beta chain) was obtained from a study of blood T cells in healthy people across ages (dated by TCRdb to about 2015). Study-level background: In model experiments, roughly one uniquely barcoded TCR beta cDNA molecule per two T cells was captured by template switching. Two additional independent replicas of 1 million unique cDNA reads from the same blood draw were analyzed for two donors (one aged 18 to 30 and one aged 80 or older). Donors were grouped into four age groups: young (average approximately 16 years), middle-aged (roughly 38), aged (about 60) and long-lived (just over 80). The study measured age-related changes in TCR beta repertoire diversity using deep sequencing normalized with unique cDNA molecular identifiers. To avoid experimental bias, donors of different ages were distributed randomly across sequencing lanes. What the research found in general, with its limitations: Compared with the aged group, the long-lived group had more naive CD4+ T cells, fewer expanded clones and increased TCR diversity, suggesting age selection. The percentage of naive T cells measured by flow cytometry correlated strongly with observed TCR beta diversity. Because donor CMV infection status was unknown, age-related changes in expanded clonotypes were potentially confounded. Since profiling was done on bulk unsorted PBMCs, naive and antigen-experienced compartments could not be conclusively compared. Observed TCR beta diversity per million T cells fell roughly linearly with age, and a significant reduction was already apparent by age roughly 40. Estimates of total diversity based on one million sequenced T cells were considered lower bounds and underestimates.

As encoded in the germline V gene, CDR1 is SNHLY while CDR2 is FYNNEI. V sheds 3 bases and J sheds 2 bases, leaving 8 bases between their ends. The CDR3 contains 14 residues, cysteine and phenylalanine counted. Only the CDR3 DNA stays, 42 bases, in frame from base 1. The method was 5' RACE. Reads for this sample came from an Illumina HiSeq 2500. A second PCR of 7 to 11 cycles was performed with a sample-barcoded 5' primer and a J-beta primer mix. Each TCR beta cDNA molecule received a unique molecular identifier from a template-switch 5' adaptor carrying 12 random nucleotides. Each sample yielded at least 2.5 million CDR3-containing paired-end reads. The Mint cDNA synthesis kit, primed by a TRBC-specific oligonucleotide, was used to synthesize first-strand cDNA from all RNA. Following uracil-DNA glycosylase treatment, a first 18-cycle PCR with universal primers M1SS and BC2_uni_R was performed on all cDNA. From the authors' description of their analysis: Normalization of each sample was performed by random selection of 1 million high-quality reads, each carrying a distinct molecular identifier. Reads sharing molecular identifiers were discarded rather than binned into consensus sequences. MiTCR, set to a Q25 quality threshold and the strictest error-elimination algorithm, was used for CDR3 identification, clonotype clustering and error correction. A nonparametric unseen species model with Euler transformation was used to estimate a lower bound on total TCR beta diversity. TCRdb itself trimmed the public reads at Q25 with fastp, ran MiXCR and retained productive beta chains. Identical CDR3 proteins give one entry, which carries the most common genes and DNA. TCRdb, not the original authors, processed these V and J calls. Within this sample are about 380,000 distinct CDR3 sequences, with about 55% of them counted one time only. Approximately 51% of the sample belongs to the ten largest clones.

Systemically healthy Caucasian individuals from Russia, 39 in total and aged about 6 to 100 years, were included as donors. Each donor gave roughly 11 milliliters of peripheral blood, drawn into EDTA-treated Vacutainer tubes. Ficoll-Paque density-gradient centrifugation was used to isolate PBMCs, with at least 7 million per sample. Trizol reagent was used to extract total RNA from the PBMCs, yielding at least 6 micrograms per sample. For every donor, an aliquot of PBMCs went through flow cytometry to measure the percentages of naive CD45RAhigh/CD27high T cells. Remarks on this clonotype: The antigen it recognizes is unknown. One base away there is no much larger clone; base qualities are not given.

The sequence was obtained from a man between 60 and 75 years old in good health. The rearrangement combines TRBV2 with TRBJ1-3; too little of a D gene remains to name it. The sample consisted of blood. Here the CDR3 is given as CASSEPRAGNTIYF. The DNA is as follows: TGTGCCAGCAGTGAGCCGAGAGCTGGAAACACCATATATTTT. Supplemented by the reference TRBV2 and TRBJ1-3 proteins around the CDR3, the complete variable domain is EPEVTQTPSHQVTQMGQEVILRCVPISNHLYFYWYRQILGQKVEFLVSFYNNEISEKSEIFDDQFSVERPDGSNFTLKIRSTKLEDSAMYFCASSEPRAGNTIYFGEGSWLTVV.